This paragraph reports one T cell receptor beta chain. The repertoire was sequenced with immunoSEQ multiplex PCR; TCRdb's copy has only in-frame clones and lacks some. The repertoire holds approximately 200,000 clones, less than 85% seen once, with around 7.8% in the top ten. This record comes from a study of blood T cell repertoires in COVID-19. CDR1 and CDR2 from the germline V gene are SNHLY and FYNNEI. This CDR3 has 12 residues. Trimming stripped 7 bases from V and 3 bases from J, with 10 bases between. The source of this sequence is a woman of 80 years or more with COVID-19, enrolled during active disease. Sequenced: peripheral blood. V and J are TRBV2 and TRBJ2-7; D remains unclear. CDR3 protein: CASTVNFYEQYF. Written as DNA, the CDR3 is TGTGCCAGCACGGTTAACTTCTACGAGCAGTACTTC.